The subject of this entry is one T cell receptor (beta chain). The sample holds a few counts of this clonotype. Its antigen remains undetermined. One base away there is no much larger clone; base qualities are not given. This entry comes from a study of T cells in Graves' hyperthyroidism and ophthalmopathy (dated by TCRdb to between 2018 and 2021). Notes on the research overall: Peripheral blood samples were taken at initial diagnosis, before any treatment was given. To identify TCR V-J signatures that set the groups apart, the researchers used a discovery cohort of 100 patients, made up of under 45 with Graves' ophthalmopathy and about 59 with stable Graves' hyperthyroidism. Prospective prediction of ophthalmopathy was tested in an independent validation cohort of under 20 hyperthyroidism patients and 17 patients who later progressed to ophthalmopathy. The 95 to 100 discovery patients were randomly divided into training and test sets at a 7:3 ratio. In several Graves' hyperthyroidism patients, the study also compared T-cell repertoires from thyroid tissue with T-cell repertoires from blood. After sampling, hyperthyroidism patients received methimazole starting at 30 mg daily, and ophthalmopathy patients received high-dose intravenous methylprednisolone. According to the paper, TCR Vbeta CDR3 sequencing was carried out on over 130 peripheral blood samples, which came from 40 to 45 ophthalmopathy, 80 or so hyperthyroidism and about 17 progressor patients. The investigation overall reported the following: A 13 V-J signature model separated ophthalmopathy from stable hyperthyroidism, with about 88% sensitivity and 81.08% specificity in cross-validation and 80%/75% in testing. Most expanded thyroid clonotypes (frequency above 0.001) were also detected in blood, suggesting blood repertoires may reflect thyroid immune responses. No statistical method was used to fix the sample size in advance, and group allocation was not hidden from the investigators. In validation, the model predicted progression to ophthalmopathy a median of 6.5 months before onset, with about 70% sensitivity and almost 75% specificity.

Per the germline V gene, SGHAT is the CDR1 and FQNNGV is the CDR2. From the cysteine up to the phenylalanine, the CDR3 has a length of 12 residues. Only CDR3 DNA remains: 36 bases, in frame from the first base. Trimming takes 2 bases from V and 4 bases from J, and the germline ends sit 5 bases apart. Amplification of TCR beta CDR3 regions was carried out from RNA transcripts. For the first round of RT-PCR on the TCR CDR3, the HTBI primer set was used together with the Qiagen OneStep RT-PCR kit. The libraries were constructed in a second round of multiplex PCR and then size-selected and purified. Libraries were sequenced paired-end with 100 bp reads on an Illumina HiSeq2000. Concerning the study's data processing: SOAPnuke was used to process the raw data, with reads discarded if the reads contained adapters or uncalled bases, had a mean Phred below 15, or lacked an exact constant-primer or identifier match. COPE v1.2.5 was used to merge high-quality paired reads, and clonotypes were defined as unique nucleotide sequences. MiTCR v1.1 was used to align clonotypes to the IMGT TRBV, TRBD and TRBJ reference segments. Only V-J combinations with frequency above 0.0001, covering 99% to 99.2% of repertoires, were analysed. A TCS score was defined as the ratio of F50 (clonal expansion) to E x V (chaos), with BLOSUM62-based TCRdist applied between CDR3 peptides within each V-J. Welch's t-statistics and random forest reduced 500 to 650 V-J features to fewer than 15, which were used in a naive Bayes classifier (R e1071). Using fastp at Q25 and MiXCR, TCRdb reprocessed the public reads and kept productive beta chains. Entries are consolidated by CDR3 protein sequence, retaining the most common genes and DNA. V and J calls and clone size were set by TCRdb, not the authors. For this sample the table gives approximately 400,000 distinct CDR3 sequences, of which about 15% were detected only once. 30% to 35% of the sample is taken by the ten largest.

Graves' hyperthyroidism was defined as stable when no progression to ophthalmopathy occurred over 18 months of follow-up. Hyperthyroidism patients were newly diagnosed, with disease duration under 2 months, and aged 18 to 65 years. The study excluded patients with uncontrolled infections, other autoimmune diseases, pregnancy or lactation. Clinical symptoms, serum thyroxine and TRAb, thyroid ultrasound, and orbital computed tomography formed the basis for the diagnoses. PBMCs were isolated from more than 8 ml of fresh peripheral blood by Ficoll-Paque density gradient centrifugation. Total RNA was extracted with Trizol reagent, and quality was checked on an Agilent 2100 Bioanalyzer.

This clonotype was obtained from a woman between 25 and 40 years old with Graves' hyperthyroidism. The sample taken for sequencing was blood. This sequence uses TRBV11-2 and TRBJ1-1; the D gene remains uncertain. Here is the DNA: TGTGCCAGCAGCTTATTCATCACTGAAGCTTTCTTT. This translates into CASSLFITEAFF. The entire variable domain, with the stretches around the CDR3 drawn from the reference TRBV11-2 and TRBJ1-1 proteins, is EAGVAQSPRYKIIEKRQSVAFWCNPISGHATLYWYQQILGQGPKLLIQFQNNGVVDDSQLPKDRFSAERLKGVDSTLKIQPAKLEDSAVYLCASSLFITEAFFGQGTRLTVV.